These 8 T cell receptor beta chains were sequenced from one sample in a study of blood T cell repertoires in COVID-19 (dated by TCRdb to 2020 to 2021). The library came from the immunoSEQ multiplex PCR assay. This immuneACCESS table, as held by TCRdb, lists in-frame sequences with V and J called but not all clones. Of the missing ones, under half trace to an unresolved V gene in checked studies; the others have no known cause. Within this sample are some 99,000 clones, with over 80% of them counted one time only. 1% to 1.4% of the sample is in the top ten clones. Sequencing input: peripheral blood. Every receptor here comes from a human donor in a cohort sampled during active COVID-19.

This rearrangement joins TRBV15 to TRBJ1-4; D not resolved. CDR1 and CDR2 (germline): LNHNV, YYDKDF (reference sequence). CDR3 length equals 15 residues. V was clipped by 5 bases and J by 8 bases, with 18 bases between them. This CDR3 reads CATSGRTAEREKLFF. The CDR3 DNA is TGTGCCACCAGCGGACGTACAGCAGAGCGGGAAAAACTGTTTTTT.

This clone was observed once. The J gene is TRBJ1-1, the V gene TRBV18, with D perhaps matching TRBD1 (6 bases). CDR3 length: 14 amino acids. Trimming cost V 3 bases and J 7 bases, with 15 bases left between them. CDR1 is KGHSH, CDR2 LQKENI, per germline. DNA for the CDR3: TGTGCCAGCTCACCCGGACAGACCCGCCTTGAAGCTTTCTTT. Its protein product is CASSPGQTRLEAFF.

The sample holds a few counts of this clone. The chain uses TRBV5-1 and TRBJ1-5, with 8 bases identical to TRBD1. This CDR3 is 14 amino acids long. V dropped 3 bases and J dropped 13; count of bases not matched to a gene: 12. The germline V gene has CDR1 SGHRS and CDR2 YFSETQ. The CDR3 loop is CASSSGTGGGQQHF. The CDR3 nucleotides read TGCGCCAGCAGCTCCGGGACAGGAGGGGGTCAGCAGCATTTT. Filled out from reference TRBV5-1 and TRBJ1-5, the complete variable domain reads KAGVTQTPRYLIKTRGQQVTLSCSPISGHRSVSWYQQTPGQGLQFLFEYFSETQRNKGNFPGRFSGRQFSNSRSEMNVSTLELGDSALYLCASSSGTGGGQQHFGDGTRLSIL.

The chain links TRBV5-4 to TRBJ1-3; maybe TRBD1 (5 bases). The germline V and J ends were trimmed by 1 base and 4 bases, with 12 bases remaining between them. CDR1 is SGHNT, CDR2 YYREEE, per germline (reference sequence). CDR3 length: 15 residues. In DNA, the CDR3 is TGTGCCAGCAGCTTGTCCGGGACTCCGGGAAACACCATATATTTT. Protein product: CASSLSGTPGNTIYF.

Here the CDR3 DNA reads TGTGCCAGCAGCTTAGCAGGGGGCTTTCAGCCCCAGCATTTT. Encoded protein: CASSLAGGFQPQHF. The chain couples TRBV11-2 to TRBJ1-5; 8 positions agree with TRBD1. This CDR3 spans 14 amino acids. The V and J ends lost 1 base and 6 bases, in that order; junction bases with no gene match: 2. CDR1 is SGHAT, CDR2 FQNNGV, per germline.

The V gene is TRBV18, the J gene TRBJ2-2; D might be TRBD1 (6 bases). The CDR3 loop spans 17 amino acids. From germline, CDR1 is KGHSH and CDR2 LQKENI. V lost 4 bases and J lost 4, with 19 bases in between. The CDR3: CASSLNYRARGTGELFF. Here the CDR3 DNA reads TGTGCCAGCTCACTAAATTACAGGGCCAGAGGCACCGGGGAGCTGTTTTTT.

The V call is TRBV4-1, the J call TRBJ2-3; TRBD2 aligns across 13 bases. V was pared by 4 bases and J by 3 bases, with 22 bases of the junction left unmatched. Germline CDR1 reads MGHRA; CDR2 reads YSYEKL. This CDR3 has 22 residues. The CDR3 loop is CASSPRQGGDSRTSGRTDTQYF. CDR3 bases: TGCGCCAGCAGCCCAAGGCAGGGGGGGGACTCGAGGACTAGCGGGAGAACAGATACGCAGTATTTT.

The J gene is TRBJ1-2, the V gene TRBV28, with a possible D match to TRBD1 (5 bases). The CDR3 sequence is 15 residues long. V lost 8 bases, J lost 4 bases, and 20 bases lay in between. The germline CDR1 and CDR2 sequences are MDHEN and SYDVKM. CDR3 bases: TGTGCCAGCCTCCCCCGTAACAGGTTAAGCTATGGCTACACCTTC. Protein: CASLPRNRLSYGYTF.